Listed here are 2 T cell receptor beta chains from one sample, sequenced in a study of T cells in Graves' hyperthyroidism and ophthalmopathy. From RNA transcripts, TCR beta CDR3 regions were amplified. The HTBI primer set served for first-round RT-PCR of the TCR CDR3. TCRdb analysed the multiplex PCR reads with MiXCR anew, one entry per CDR3 protein. The sample has about 760,000 distinct CDR3 sequences, roughly 32% seen once. Material: blood. All receptors derive from a woman in her forties with Graves' hyperthyroidism.

The table lists this clonotype with a count of one. Germline and junction disagree at one end, which may indicate a read error. The rearrangement links TRBV12-3 or TRBV12-4 to TRBJ1-2; the match to TRBD1 covers 8 bases. The CDR3 loop spans 14 amino acids. This CDR3 reads CASGQVQGDYGYTF. For the CDR3, the DNA is TGCGCCAGCGGCCAAGTACAGGGGGACTATGGCTACACCTTC.

This clonotype came up a few times. In DNA, the CDR3 is TGTGCCAGCAGCCGACGGACCTCCGAGAAAGAGACCCAGTACTTC. Translating gives CASSRRTSEKETQYF. The chain carries TRBV7-9 and TRBJ2-5; D unclear. Germline-derived CDR1 and CDR2 are SEHNR and FQNEAQ (reference sequence). Trimming removed 5 bases at V and 3 bases at J, with 16 bases between. The CDR3 covers 15 residues.